The 19 T cell receptor beta chains in this list originate from one sample, sequenced in a study of identical twins. A single record per CDR3 protein comes from TCRdb applying MiXCR to the 5' RACE reads. The sample holds 500,000 to 550,000 distinct CDR3 sequences, about a fifth seen once. A further study also used this sample, focusing on yellow fever vaccine responses in identical twins.

The material sequenced was CD4+ T cells sorted from blood. The receptors derive from a woman between 18 and 29 years old in good health.

The chain has TRBV29-1 and TRBJ1-1, with TRBD1 matching 9 bases. Unmatched junction bases numbered 2, after V lost 8 bases and J lost 1 base. The CDR3 has 12 amino acids. Germline V gene lookup returns CDR1 SQVTM and CDR2 ANQGSEA. CDR3 nucleotide sequence: TGCAGCACGACAGGGGGGAACACTGAAGCTTTCTTT. Its protein is CSTTGGNTEAFF.

The chain recombines TRBV9 with TRBJ2-2; TRBD2 agrees at 11 bases. V trimming: 5 bases; J trimming: 4 bases; junction bases outside the gene matches: 4. CDR3 length: 15 amino acids. Per germline, CDR1 SGDLS and CDR2 YYNGEE. CDR3 in amino acids: CASRATSGITGELFF. The CDR3 bases are TGTGCCAGCAGAGCGACTAGCGGGATCACCGGGGAGCTGTTTTTT.

The chain combines TRBV6-5 with TRBJ2-3; the D gene is possibly TRBD2 (6 bases). Germline V gene data show CDR1 as MNHEY and CDR2 as SVGAGI. Trimming removed 1 base at V and 2 bases at J, with 7 bases between. This CDR3 region has 14 residues. The CDR3: CASSYWGVTDTQYF. The CDR3 nucleotides are TGTGCCAGCAGTTACTGGGGGGTCACAGATACGCAGTATTTT.

The chain links TRBV12-3 or TRBV12-4 to TRBJ2-1; D possibly corresponds to TRBD2 (5 bases). V was trimmed by 3 bases and J by 13 bases, leaving 16 bases between them. The CDR3 covers 13 residues. The CDR3 protein is CASSLSEKRKQFF. The CDR3 DNA is TGTGCCAGCAGTTTGTCTGAAAAGCGGAAACAGTTCTTC.

J is TRBJ2-1 and V is TRBV5-1; no definite D call. The V and J ends lost 0 bases and 10 bases respectively, with 11 bases between them. Germline V lookup: CDR1 SGHRS, CDR2 YFSETQ. This CDR3 has 13 residues. This CDR3 is CASSLDSTFEQFF. CDR3 nucleotides: TGCGCCAGCAGCTTGGACTCGACCTTCGAGCAGTTCTTC.

This clonotype was observed a few times. The chain joins TRBV24-1 to TRBJ2-5; D gene uncertain. The CDR3 has 15 residues. Trimming removed 5 bases from V and 2 bases from J, with 14 bases in between. Germline values: CDR1 KGHDR, CDR2 SFDVKD. The CDR3 reads CATSAPVGPQETQYF. CDR3 nucleotides: TGTGCCACCAGTGCCCCCGTTGGGCCACAAGAGACCCAGTACTTC.

This clonotype was seen more than once but under ten times. V and J are TRBV5-1 and TRBJ2-7, with 7 bases identical to TRBD1. CDR3 length: 17 residues. The trim removed 3 bases at V and 4 bases at J, leaving 16 bases unmatched. Germline V lookup: CDR1 SGHRS, CDR2 YFSETQ. The DNA of the CDR3 is TGCGCCAGCAGCTCCACCTCGAGACAGGGAAGGAGGTACGAGCAGTACTTC. Its protein product is CASSSTSRQGRRYEQYF.

Only one count was recorded for this clonotype. The chain couples TRBV20-1 to TRBJ2-7; perhaps TRBD2 as D (7 bases). This CDR3 region has 13 residues. CDR1 and CDR2 from the germline V gene are DFQATT and SNEGSKA (reference sequence). V was clipped by 6 bases and J by 3 bases, with 15 bases between them. CDR3 in DNA: TGCAGTGCCGAGGGGGGGCCGAGCTACGAGCAGTACTTC. This codes for CSAEGGPSYEQYF.

This sequence joins TRBV5-1 and TRBJ2-5; 10 bases match TRBD2. The CDR3 extends over 18 amino acids. Germline values: CDR1 SGHRS, CDR2 YFSETQ. The V segment lost 3 bases and the J segment 1 base; nucleotides outside the gene matches: 12. The CDR3 reads CASSSATGLAFPQETQYF. For the CDR3, the DNA is TGCGCCAGCAGCTCAGCTACGGGACTAGCGTTTCCCCAAGAGACCCAGTACTTC.

This clonotype was counted once. V gene TRBV18 combines with J gene TRBJ2-3; D call uncertain. Germline loops: CDR1 KGHSH, CDR2 LQKENI. The CDR3 is 13 residues long. V was trimmed by 4 bases and J by 4 bases, leaving 9 bases between them. The CDR3 sequence: CASSRTDPDTQYF. The CDR3 region has the DNA TGTGCCAGCTCACGCACCGATCCAGATACGCAGTATTTT.

The chain is built from TRBV12-3 or TRBV12-4 and TRBJ1-4; 9 bases are shared with TRBD1. V shed 6 bases, J shed 5 bases, and the junction held 7 bases outside the gene matches. This CDR3 contains 15 residues. The CDR3 nucleotides read TGTGCCAGCAGGACGACAGGGGGTCTGAATGAAAAACTGTTTTTT. The encoded protein is CASRTTGGLNEKLFF.

There are a few counts of this clonotype. J is TRBJ2-7 and V is TRBV5-1, with D maybe TRBD1 (5 bases). The CDR3 loop spans 15 amino acids. The V and J ends lost 0 bases and 12 bases respectively, with 22 bases between them. The germline CDR1 and CDR2 sequences are SGHRS and YFSETQ. The CDR3 is CASSLADREFGWRYF. The CDR3 DNA reads TGCGCCAGCAGCTTGGCCGACAGAGAGTTTGGTTGGCGGTACTTC.

This clonotype was detected only a few times. This chain links TRBV4-2 with TRBJ2-3; D not resolved. Trimming removed 4 bases from V and 2 bases from J, with 10 bases in between. Germline CDR1 reads LGHNA; CDR2 reads YNFKEQ. The CDR3 runs 14 residues. The CDR3 region is CASSLGSDTDTQYF. Here the CDR3 DNA reads TGTGCCAGCAGCCTTGGTTCGGACACAGATACGCAGTATTTT.

There are a few counts of this clonotype. This chain joins TRBV25-1 and TRBJ2-1; 8 nucleotides agree with TRBD2. The CDR3 loop spans 16 amino acids. V lost 3 bases, J lost 3 bases, and 7 bases stayed unmatched. CDR1 and CDR2 from the germline V gene are MGHDK and SYGVNS. The CDR3, as DNA: TGTGCCAGCAGTGACCCCGGGACTAGGCGCTACAATGAGCAGTTCTTC. Encoded protein: CASSDPGTRRYNEQFF.

This clonotype has more than one count but fewer than ten. The rearrangement joins TRBV4-1 to TRBJ2-1; D may be TRBD2 (6 bases). There are 15 residues in the CDR3. Germline loops: CDR1 MGHRA, CDR2 YSYEKL. V was trimmed by 4 bases and J by 6 bases, leaving 16 bases between them. The CDR3 loop is CASSLFSSEANEQFF. In nucleotides, the CDR3 is TGCGCCAGCAGCCTCTTCTCTAGCGAGGCCAATGAGCAGTTCTTC.

In its sample, this clonotype was seen a few times. The chain has TRBV11-3 and TRBJ2-5; TRBD2 matches at 9 bases. The CDR3 is 15 amino acids. The junction had 7 bases not matched to a gene; V was cut back by 3 bases and J by 5 bases. Per germline, CDR1 SGHNT and CDR2 YENEEA. The CDR3 sequence: CASSFLAGSYETQYF. In DNA form, the CDR3 reads TGTGCCAGCAGCTTTCTAGCGGGATCTTATGAGACCCAGTACTTC. The whole variable domain, filled in from reference TRBV11-3 and TRBJ2-5, reads EAGVVQSPRYKIIEKKQPVAFWCNPISGHNTLYWYLQNLGQGPELLIRYENEEAVDDSQLPKDRFSAERLKGVDSTLKIQPAELGDSAVYLCASSFLAGSYETQYFGPGTRLLVL.

The CDR3 nucleotides read TGTGCCAGCAGCTTAGGCGGGGGGGCTTCAGATACGCAGTATTTT. Amino acid sequence: CASSLGGGASDTQYF. The gene calls are TRBV11-2 and TRBJ2-3; TRBD2 agrees at 9 bases. The germline gives CDR1 SGHAT, CDR2 FQNNGV. The CDR3 covers 15 residues. J gave up 4 bases and V 1 base, and 3 bases lay outside the gene matches. Variable domain in full (rest from reference TRBV11-2 and TRBJ2-3): EAGVAQSPRYKIIEKRQSVAFWCNPISGHATLYWYQQILGQGPKLLIQFQNNGVVDDSQLPKDRFSAERLKGVDSTLKIQPAKLEDSAVYLCASSLGGGASDTQYFGPGTRLTVL.

This clonotype appeared a few times. The chain is built from TRBV5-1 and TRBJ2-2; tentatively, D is TRBD2 (6 bases). Trimming left V 4 bases short and J 0 bases short, with 25 bases between. Germline assignment: CDR1 SGHRS and CDR2 YFSETQ. The CDR3 length is 20 residues. This chain's CDR3 is CASSPRWSGQPKTNTGELFF. CDR3 nucleotides: TGCGCCAGCAGCCCTCGTTGGAGCGGGCAACCCAAAACGAACACCGGGGAGCTGTTTTTT.

The V call is TRBV5-5, the J call TRBJ2-7; 11 bases are shared with TRBD2. This CDR3 region has 17 residues. The trim removed 1 base at V and 4 bases at J, leaving 10 bases unmatched. CDR1 is SGHKS and CDR2 is YYEKEE in the germline V gene (reference sequence). The CDR3 here is CASSLKPLSGGAYEQYV. CDR3 bases: TGTGCCAGCAGCTTGAAACCCCTTAGCGGGGGGGCTTACGAGCAGTACGTC.